The 31 T cell receptor beta chains listed next were all sequenced from one sample in a study of regulatory T cells in long-lasting Graves disease. Indicated time point: newly diagnosed GD, antithyroid drugs for less than 3 months. From PBMCs, RNA was extracted and then used to make the TCR library. Combining iRepertoire HTBI primers with Arm-PCR of CDR3 regions, the authors built TCR beta libraries. TCRdb re-derived calls from the multiplex PCR reads in MiXCR, one entry per CDR3 protein. The table lists 350,000 to 400,000 distinct CDR3 sequences, about 16% of them singletons, with 20% to 25% in the top ten. This sample comprised peripheral blood mononuclear cells (PBMCs), obtained at new diagnosis, from a patient treated with antithyroid drugs. These receptors came from a female donor with Graves disease.

This clonotype was seen ten or more times. The chain links TRBV30 to TRBJ1-2, with a tentative D call TRBD1 (5 bases). Germline CDR1 reads GTSNPN; CDR2 reads SVGIG (reference sequence). This CDR3 is 14 amino acids long. V was shortened by 2 bases and J by 6 bases, with 16 bases between the two germline ends. The CDR3 sequence is CAWSTTGYSDGYTF. DNA for the CDR3: TGTGCCTGGAGTACCACAGGATACTCGGATGGCTACACCTTC.

About this clonotype: This clone may be a read error of a much larger clone one base away. This rearrangement joins TRBV6-2 or TRBV6-3 to TRBJ2-7; 13 nucleotides agree with TRBD2. CDR1 and CDR2 (germline): MNHEY, SVGEGT. CDR3 size: 14 residues. J gave up 7 bases and V 2 bases, and 2 bases lay outside the gene matches. CDR3 in DNA: TGTGCCAGCAGTTACGGGACTAGCGGGAATGAGCAGTACTTC. It is translated as CASSYGTSGNEQYF.

To note about this clonotype: Since a much larger clone is just one base distant, this may be a read error. The chain recombines TRBV12-3 or TRBV12-4 with TRBJ2-7, with D unresolved. The CDR3 length is 14 residues. In nucleotides, the CDR3 is TGTGCCAGCAGTTTATATTCGGGTCTCTACAAGCAGTACTTC. The encoded protein is CASSLYSGLYKQYF.

This clonotype was observed a handful of times. The rearrangement joins TRBV4-3 to TRBJ1-4, with 7 bases lining up with TRBD1. The CDR3 is 16 residues long. In germline, CDR1 is LGHNA, CDR2 YSLEER. With 1 base clipped from V and 7 bases from J, the junction kept 9 bases outside the gene matches. This chain's CDR3 is CASSQGGSRGTEKLFF. As DNA, the CDR3 is TGCGCCAGCAGCCAAGGGGGGAGCAGGGGGACTGAAAAACTGTTTTTT.

The table lists this clonotype with many counts. The CDR3 region has the DNA TGCGCCAGCAGCCCGGGACCCAGAAATCAGCCCCAGCATTTT. It translates to CASSPGPRNQPQHF. The chain employs TRBV5-1 and TRBJ1-5, with D possibly TRBD1 on 5 matching bases. Trimming pared 4 bases from V and 4 bases from J, leaving 12 bases between. There are 14 residues in the CDR3. Germline-derived CDR1 and CDR2 are SGHRS and YFSETQ.

This clonotype has ten or more counts. The V call is TRBV6-1, the J call TRBJ1-1; D might be TRBD1 (5 bases). V was trimmed by 7 bases and J by 1 base, leaving 25 bases between them. This CDR3 is built from 18 residues. CDR1 and CDR2 from the germline V gene are MNHNS and SASEGT. This CDR3 reads CASTISERGGLRNTEAFF. For the CDR3, the DNA is TGTGCCAGCACGATATCGGAGAGGGGAGGATTAAGGAACACTGAAGCTTTCTTT.

In this sample, this clonotype turned up many times. V gene TRBV27 combines with J gene TRBJ2-3; TRBD1 is a possible D gene (6 bases). Trimming took 5 bases from V and 1 from J, leaving 13 bases between them. The V gene's germline CDR1 is MNHEY and CDR2 SMNVEV (reference sequence). This CDR3 comprises 15 residues. CDR3 protein: CASSKDRIRTDTQYF. The CDR3 DNA reads as TGTGCCAGCAGTAAAGACAGGATACGCACAGATACGCAGTATTTT.

To note about this clonotype: A far bigger clonotype differs at one base, so this is likely a read error. No conserved phenylalanine or tryptophan is present at the end of the CDR3, so a read error is the likely explanation. J is TRBJ1-1 and V is TRBV27, with D possibly being TRBD1 (6 bases). Germline V gene sequence: CDR1 MNHEY, CDR2 SMNVEV (reference sequence). This CDR3 has 15 residues. V dropped 6 bases and J dropped 5 bases, with 19 bases sitting between them. CDR3 in amino acids: CASSQEYRASTEAFL. The DNA for the CDR3 is TGTGCCAGCAGCCAAGAGTACAGGGCATCAACTGAAGCTTTCCTT.

The sample holds many counts of this clonotype. The chain uses TRBV28 and TRBJ2-3; the D gene could be TRBD1 or TRBD2 (6 bases each). Germline V gene sequence: CDR1 MDHEN, CDR2 SYDVKM. Deletions cut 3 bases from V and 6 bases from J, with 16 bases between. The CDR3 length is 15 residues. The CDR3 bases are TGTGCCAGCAGTTTGCAATGGGGGGCCGGCGATACGCAGTATTTT. It is translated as CASSLQWGAGDTQYF.

This clonotype was picked up a small number of times. V gene TRBV11-2 combines with J gene TRBJ1-2, with TRBD1 matching 9 bases. This CDR3 region has 14 residues. V was clipped by 2 bases and J by 7 bases; unmatched bases: 5. Germline loops: CDR1 SGHAT, CDR2 FQNNGV. This chain's CDR3 is CASSLPMGQGGYTF. The CDR3 coding sequence is TGTGCCAGCAGCTTACCCATGGGACAGGGTGGCTACACCTTC.

This clonotype was picked up many times. CDR3 DNA: TGTGCCAGCAGTTACTCGAGTATGGAGGAAAAACTGTTTTTT. Residues: CASSYSSMEEKLFF. The V gene is TRBV6-5, the J gene TRBJ1-4, with D unresolved. From germline, CDR1 is MNHEY and CDR2 SVGAGI. The germline V and J ends were trimmed by 0 bases and 8 bases, with 10 bases remaining between them. CDR3 length equals 14 residues.

The chain combines TRBV6-2 or TRBV6-3 with TRBJ2-2, with D perhaps TRBD2 (6 bases). V dropped 2 bases and J dropped 1 base, with 8 bases sitting between them. The germline gives CDR1 MNHEY, CDR2 SVGEGT. The CDR3 sequence is 15 residues long. CDR3 amino acids: CASSYRLGNTGELFF. The CDR3 coding sequence is TGTGCCAGCAGTTACCGACTAGGGAACACCGGGGAGCTGTTTTTT.

The rearrangement uses TRBV20-1 and TRBJ1-3; D is unresolved. There are 13 residues in the CDR3. The V end was cut by 6 bases, the J end by 1 base, with 10 bases between. Looked up from germline, CDR1 is DFQATT and CDR2 is SNEGSKA (reference sequence). Here the CDR3 DNA reads TGCAGTGCCATCTTAGGATCTGGAAACACCATATATTTT. Amino acids: CSAILGSGNTIYF.

This clonotype was counted ten times or more. The rearrangement links TRBV27 to TRBJ2-1; 16 bases line up with TRBD2. The CDR3 length is 19 residues. V was clipped by 5 bases and J by 6 bases; unmatched bases: 13. Germline V gives CDR1 MNHEY, CDR2 SMNVEV (reference sequence). CDR3 sequence: CASSPRYPGLAGGINEQFF. Here the CDR3 DNA reads TGTGCCAGCAGTCCTCGTTACCCGGGACTAGCGGGAGGGATCAATGAGCAGTTCTTC.

The V call is TRBV20-1, the J call TRBJ1-5; 8 bases agree with TRBD1. In germline, CDR1 is DFQATT, CDR2 SNEGSKA (reference sequence). The V segment lost 8 bases and the J segment 0 bases; nucleotides outside the gene matches: 3. The CDR3 has 13 amino acids. CDR3 DNA: TGCAGTACCAGGGGGCGTAGCAATCAGCCCCAGCATTTT. Translating it yields CSTRGRSNQPQHF.

This clonotype was seen ten or more times. The chain links TRBV11-2 to TRBJ1-1; unclear D gene. The V end lost 5 bases, the J end lost 0 bases, and 13 bases lay between the germline ends. The germline gives CDR1 SGHAT, CDR2 FQNNGV. CDR3 length equals 15 residues. The CDR3 is CASSQPSAMNTEAFF. CDR3 nucleotides: TGTGCCAGCAGCCAACCCTCCGCGATGAACACTGAAGCTTTCTTT.

This clonotype appeared many times. V usage is TRBV7-3 and J usage is TRBJ1-2, with D unresolved. The CDR3 sequence is 14 residues long. Germline V CDR1 and CDR2: SGHTA, FQGTGA. Trimming pared 5 bases from V and 4 bases from J, leaving 14 bases between. DNA of the CDR3: TGTGCCAGCAGCCCCGGCCTGACGGGCTATGGCTACACCTTC. Amino acid sequence: CASSPGLTGYGYTF.

This clonotype has a handful of counts. The chain has TRBV10-3 and TRBJ1-5; 8 bases line up with TRBD1. Trimming removed 5 bases from V and 4 bases from J; junction bases left unmatched: 13. The CDR3 is 17 residues long. In germline, CDR1 is ENHRY, CDR2 SYGVKD. The CDR3 sequence is CAISSPTPGGWNQPQHF. CDR3 bases: TGTGCCATCAGTTCGCCGACTCCAGGGGGCTGGAATCAGCCCCAGCATTTT.

This clonotype was picked up many times. This chain joins TRBV28 and TRBJ1-4, with TRBD1 as a possible D gene (5 bases). This CDR3 is built from 18 residues. From germline, CDR1 is MDHEN and CDR2 SYDVKM. V lost 6 bases and J lost 4, with 24 bases in between. CDR3 amino acids: CASRAPFAFLRGNEKLFF. For the CDR3, the DNA is TGTGCCAGCAGGGCCCCGTTTGCCTTCCTAAGGGGTAATGAAAAACTGTTTTTT.

In its sample, this clonotype was seen many times. The rearrangement uses TRBV27 and TRBJ2-5, with TRBD1 as a possible D gene (5 bases). Trimming took 2 bases from V and 2 from J, leaving 12 bases between them. Germline CDR1 and CDR2: MNHEY and SMNVEV (reference sequence). The CDR3 is 15 residues long. DNA of the CDR3: TGTGCCAGCAGTTTAGGCAGGGTAGGGCAAGAGACCCAGTACTTC. It encodes CASSLGRVGQETQYF.

About this clonotype itself: Given a much more abundant clone one base away, this may be a read error. This chain joins TRBV18 and TRBJ2-3, with D maybe TRBD2 (5 bases). Per germline, CDR1 KGHSH and CDR2 LQKENI. V was trimmed by 5 bases and J by 5 bases, leaving 8 bases between them. The CDR3 loop spans 12 amino acids. The DNA of the CDR3 is TGTGCCAGCTCAATGGGAGAAGATACGCAGTATTTT. Translation gives CASSMGEDTQYF.

This clonotype was detected only a few times. V is TRBV7-3 and J is TRBJ2-3; TRBD2 agrees at 10 bases. The CDR3 spans 16 residues. In germline, CDR1 is SGHTA, CDR2 FQGTGA. The junction had 8 bases not matched to a gene; V was cut back by 2 bases and J by 6 bases. DNA of the CDR3: TGTGCCAGCAGCTTAGGGAGCGGGAGGGGGTCGGATACGCAGTATTTT. This encodes CASSLGSGRGSDTQYF.

This clonotype was found many times. The J gene is TRBJ1-1, the V gene TRBV4-1; TRBD1 aligns across 7 bases. The CDR3 is 15 amino acids. The germline V gene encodes CDR1 MGHRA and CDR2 YSYEKL. V lost 1 base to trimming and J lost 4 bases; unmatched junction nucleotides: 6. CDR3 protein: CASSQVLGGVTEAFF. CDR3 nucleotide sequence: TGCGCCAGCAGCCAAGTGTTAGGGGGCGTCACTGAAGCTTTCTTT.

This clonotype came up many times. The chain employs TRBV29-1 and TRBJ2-3, with D perhaps TRBD1 (5 bases). Germline V gene lookup returns CDR1 SQVTM and CDR2 ANQGSEA. This CDR3 contains 15 residues. V shed 4 bases and J shed 2 bases, with 16 bases lying between them. This CDR3 reads CSVVEALGVTDTQYF. In DNA form, the CDR3 reads TGCAGCGTTGTTGAGGCGCTAGGGGTCACAGATACGCAGTATTTT.

This clonotype was picked up many times. The chain combines TRBV28 with TRBJ2-2; perhaps TRBD2 as D (6 bases). CDR1 is MDHEN, CDR2 SYDVKM, per germline. Trimming pared 3 bases from V and 4 bases from J, leaving 15 bases between. This CDR3 region has 16 residues. CDR3 DNA sequence: TGTGCCAGCAGTTTTTTGGCTAGCGTTGTCACCGGGGAGCTGTTTTTT. This gives the protein CASSFLASVVTGELFF.

This clonotype occurred many times. The V and J genes are TRBV10-3 and TRBJ2-7; the match to TRBD1 covers 10 bases. With 0 bases clipped from V and 1 base from J, the junction kept 3 bases outside the gene matches. CDR1 ENHRY and CDR2 SYGVKD come from the germline V gene. The CDR3 has 16 residues. The CDR3 protein is CAISESMGQGSYEQYF. The CDR3 DNA reads as TGTGCCATCAGTGAGTCGATGGGACAGGGGTCCTACGAGCAGTACTTC.

The sample holds many counts of this clonotype. The chain carries TRBV7-3 and TRBJ2-5, with 7 bases identical to TRBD2. The germline gives CDR1 SGHTA, CDR2 FQGTGA. With 5 bases clipped from V and 0 bases from J, the junction kept 9 bases outside the gene matches. The CDR3 is 16 amino acids. The CDR3 coding sequence is TGTGCCAGCAGCCCAGGACTAGTATCCGACCAAGAGACCCAGTACTTC. Protein product: CASSPGLVSDQETQYF.

This clonotype was picked up many times. The genes are TRBV28 and TRBJ2-7, with 7 bases aligning to TRBD2. The CDR3 extends over 15 amino acids. The V gene's germline CDR1 is MDHEN and CDR2 SYDVKM. J lost 2 bases, V lost 1 base, and 5 bases had no gene match. CDR3 protein: CASSLSSGITYEQYF. In DNA form, the CDR3 reads TGTGCCAGCAGTTTATCAAGCGGGATAACCTACGAGCAGTACTTC. The full variable domain, its missing parts supplied by reference TRBV28 and TRBJ2-7, is DVKVTQSSRYLVKRTGEKVFLECVQDMDHENMFWYRQDPGLGLRLIYFSYDVKMKEKGDIPEGYSVSREKKERFSLILESASTNQTSMYLCASSLSSGITYEQYFGPGTRLTVT.

Ten or more counts support this clonotype. V usage is TRBV2 and J usage is TRBJ1-5, with TRBD1 identical over 11 bases. V lost 6 bases, J lost 7 bases, and 11 bases stayed unmatched. This CDR3 is built from 16 residues. CDR1 and CDR2 (germline): SNHLY, FYNNEI. The CDR3 region is CASRGREGQGGQPQHF. The DNA for the CDR3 is TGTGCCAGCAGGGGAAGAGAGGGACAGGGGGGACAGCCCCAGCATTTT.

The table lists this clonotype with a few counts. The chain has TRBV10-3 and TRBJ1-2; weak D call: TRBD1 (5 bases). Germline values: CDR1 ENHRY, CDR2 SYGVKD. V lost 6 bases, J lost 4 bases, and 24 bases lay in between. This CDR3 is 17 amino acids long. In nucleotides, the CDR3 is TGTGCCATCAGGCCCGGGGACTGGGGTGACCCCTTCTATGGCTACACCTTC. It is translated as CAIRPGDWGDPFYGYTF.

The chain employs TRBV20-1 and TRBJ1-5; D is ambiguous. V was clipped by 6 bases and J by 9 bases, with 21 bases between them. The length of the CDR3 is 14 residues. Germline loops: CDR1 DFQATT, CDR2 SNEGSKA (reference sequence). The CDR3 loop is CSAPGEHGGWPQHF. In DNA, the CDR3 is TGCAGTGCCCCTGGAGAACACGGAGGATGGCCCCAGCATTTT.